This T cell receptor (beta chain) was documented in a study of cytomegalovirus exposure and HLA in healthy donors. Remarks on this clone: Its antigen is not identified.

This CDR3 has 14 amino acids. V was trimmed by 6 bases and J by 2 bases, leaving 13 bases between them. The germline CDR1 and CDR2 sequences are SEHNR and FQNEAQ (reference sequence). Regarding the study as a whole: Researchers had no immune exposure information except CMV serostatus available. Trimming of TCR beta V- and J-genes showed a link, identified in a later analysis, to a missense DCLRE1C variant. Analyses of presence and absence presupposed an approximately uniform sequencing depth across donors.

PCR primers comprised 60 Vbeta and 13 Jbeta primers. Sequencing was performed with immunoSEQ multiplex PCR; in TCRdb, only in-frame clones are kept and a portion is missing. The data show 100,000 to 150,000 clones, approximately 77% seen once. V gene TRBV7-9 combines with J gene TRBJ1-1; D remains ambiguous. Sequencing used PBMCs. The clonotype comes from a man younger than 35 in good health and CMV-seronegative. CDR3 sequence: CASSLKLPNTEAFF. CDR3 bases: TGTGCCAGCAGTCTAAAACTCCCCAACACTGAAGCTTTCTTT.